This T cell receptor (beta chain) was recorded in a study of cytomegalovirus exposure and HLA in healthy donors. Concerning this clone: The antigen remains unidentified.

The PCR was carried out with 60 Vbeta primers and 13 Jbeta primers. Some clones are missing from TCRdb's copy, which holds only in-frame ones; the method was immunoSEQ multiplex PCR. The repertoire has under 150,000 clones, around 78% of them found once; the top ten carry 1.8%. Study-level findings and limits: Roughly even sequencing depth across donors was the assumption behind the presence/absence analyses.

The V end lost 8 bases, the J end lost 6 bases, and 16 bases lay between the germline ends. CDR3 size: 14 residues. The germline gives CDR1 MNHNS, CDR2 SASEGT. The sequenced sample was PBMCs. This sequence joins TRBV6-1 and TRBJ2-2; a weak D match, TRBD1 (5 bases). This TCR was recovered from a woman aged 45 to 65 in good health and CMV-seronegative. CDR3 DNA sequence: TGTGCCAGCGGCCTGTCCAGGGTGGCCGGGGAGCTGTTTTTT. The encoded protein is CASGLSRVAGELFF.